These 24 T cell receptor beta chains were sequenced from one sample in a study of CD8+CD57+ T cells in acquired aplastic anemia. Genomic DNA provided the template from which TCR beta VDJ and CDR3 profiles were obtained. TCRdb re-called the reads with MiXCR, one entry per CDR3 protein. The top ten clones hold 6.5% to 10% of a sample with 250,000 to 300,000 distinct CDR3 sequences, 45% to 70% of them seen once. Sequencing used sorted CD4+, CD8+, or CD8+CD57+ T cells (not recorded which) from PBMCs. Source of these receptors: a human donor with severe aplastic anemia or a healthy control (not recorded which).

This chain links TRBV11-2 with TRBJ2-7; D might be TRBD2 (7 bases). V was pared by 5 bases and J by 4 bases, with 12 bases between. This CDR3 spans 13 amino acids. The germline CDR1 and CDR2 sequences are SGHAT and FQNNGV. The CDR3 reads CASSKGGKYEQYF. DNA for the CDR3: TGTGCCAGCAGCAAGGGGGGGAAATACGAGCAGTACTTC.

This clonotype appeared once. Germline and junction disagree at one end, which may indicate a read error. CDR3 nucleotides: TGCAGTGCTAGACCCCGGGGGCAGGGGGAGACCCGTGGGGATGAGCGGTTCTTC. It yields the protein CSARPRGQGETRGDERFF. The chain recombines TRBV20-1 with TRBJ2-1, with a possible D match to TRBD1 (7 bases). Germline values: CDR1 DFQATT, CDR2 SNEGSKA (reference sequence). The length of the CDR3 is 18 residues.

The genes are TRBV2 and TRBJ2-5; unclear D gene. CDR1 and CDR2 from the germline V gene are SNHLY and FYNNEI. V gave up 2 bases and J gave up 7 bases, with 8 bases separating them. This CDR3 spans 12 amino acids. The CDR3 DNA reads TGTGCCAGCAGTGAAAGGATTGGGACCCAGTACTTC. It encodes CASSERIGTQYF. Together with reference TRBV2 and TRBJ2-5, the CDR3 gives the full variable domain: EPEVTQTPSHQVTQMGQEVILRCVPISNHLYFYWYRQILGQKVEFLVSFYNNEISEKSEIFDDQFSVERPDGSNFTLKIRSTKLEDSAMYFCASSERIGTQYFGPGTRLLVL.

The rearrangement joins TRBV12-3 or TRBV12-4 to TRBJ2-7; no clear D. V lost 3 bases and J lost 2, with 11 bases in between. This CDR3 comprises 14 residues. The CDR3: CASSFSPPPYEQYF. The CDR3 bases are TGTGCCAGCAGTTTTAGCCCTCCCCCCTACGAGCAGTACTTC.

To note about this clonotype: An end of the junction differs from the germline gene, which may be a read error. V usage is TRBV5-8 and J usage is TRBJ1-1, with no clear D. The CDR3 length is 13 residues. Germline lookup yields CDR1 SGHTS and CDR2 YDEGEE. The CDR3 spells CASRTDGRGEDFF. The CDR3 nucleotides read TGCGCCAGCAGAACGGACGGACGTGGTGAAGATTTCTTT.

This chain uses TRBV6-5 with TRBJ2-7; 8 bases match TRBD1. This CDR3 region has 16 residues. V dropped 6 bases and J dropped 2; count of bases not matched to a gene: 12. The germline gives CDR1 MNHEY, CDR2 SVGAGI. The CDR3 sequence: CASRPTPDRVTYEQYF. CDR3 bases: TGTGCCAGCAGGCCTACGCCGGACAGGGTGACCTACGAGCAGTACTTC.

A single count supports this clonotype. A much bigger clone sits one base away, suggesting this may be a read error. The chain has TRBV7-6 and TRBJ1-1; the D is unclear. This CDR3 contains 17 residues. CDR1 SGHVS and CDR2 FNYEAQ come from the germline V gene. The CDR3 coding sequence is TGTGCCAGCAGCTTGGCCAGATCTGGCCGATATACCACTGAAGTTTTCTTT. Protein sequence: CASSLARSGRYTTEVFF.

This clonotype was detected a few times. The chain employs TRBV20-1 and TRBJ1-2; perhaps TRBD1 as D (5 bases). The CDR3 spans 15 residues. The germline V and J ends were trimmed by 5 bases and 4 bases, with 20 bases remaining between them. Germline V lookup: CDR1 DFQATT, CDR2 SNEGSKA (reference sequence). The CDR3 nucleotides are TGCAGTGCTGAGACCGGGGGAGGGGTCTCCTATGGCTACACCTTC. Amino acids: CSAETGGGVSYGYTF.

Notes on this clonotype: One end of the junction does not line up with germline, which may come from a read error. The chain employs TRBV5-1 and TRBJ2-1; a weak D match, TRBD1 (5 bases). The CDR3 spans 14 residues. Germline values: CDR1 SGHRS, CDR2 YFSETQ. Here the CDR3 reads CANSLRQIKDKQFF. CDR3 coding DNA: TGCGCCAACAGCTTGAGACAGATTAAGGATAAGCAGTTCTTC.

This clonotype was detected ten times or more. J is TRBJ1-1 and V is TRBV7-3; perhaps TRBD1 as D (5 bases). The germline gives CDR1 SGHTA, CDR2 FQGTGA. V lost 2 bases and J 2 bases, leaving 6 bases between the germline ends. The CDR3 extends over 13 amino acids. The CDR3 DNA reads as TGTGCCAGCAGCTTAGACAGCAACACTGAAGCTTTCTTT. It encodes CASSLDSNTEAFF. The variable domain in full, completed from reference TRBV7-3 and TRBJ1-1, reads GAGVSQTPSNKVTEKGKYVELRCDPISGHTALYWYRQSLGQGPEFLIYFQGTGAADDSGLPNDRFFAVRPEGSVSTLKIQRTERGDSAVYLCASSLDSNTEAFFGQGTRLTVV.

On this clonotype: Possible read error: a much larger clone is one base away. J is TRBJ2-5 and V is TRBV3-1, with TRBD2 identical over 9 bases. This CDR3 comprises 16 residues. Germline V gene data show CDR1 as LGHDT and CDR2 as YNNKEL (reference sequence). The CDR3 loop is CASSLSLAGYQEAQYF. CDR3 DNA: TGTGCCAGCAGCCTAAGTCTAGCGGGATACCAAGAGGCCCAGTACTTC.

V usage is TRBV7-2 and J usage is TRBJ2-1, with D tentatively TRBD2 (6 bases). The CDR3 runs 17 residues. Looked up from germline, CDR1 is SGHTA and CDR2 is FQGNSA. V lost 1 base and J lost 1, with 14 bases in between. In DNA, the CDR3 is TGTGCCAGCAGCTTAGGCATGGGACTCACTTCCTACAATGAGCAGTTCTTC. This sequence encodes CASSLGMGLTSYNEQFF.

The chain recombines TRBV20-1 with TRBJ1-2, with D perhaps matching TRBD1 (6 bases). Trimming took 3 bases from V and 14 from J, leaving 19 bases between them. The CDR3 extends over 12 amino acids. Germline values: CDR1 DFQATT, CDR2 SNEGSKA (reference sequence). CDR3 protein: CSARSLDRHNTF. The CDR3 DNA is TGCAGTGCTAGGAGTCTTGACAGGCACAATACCTTC.

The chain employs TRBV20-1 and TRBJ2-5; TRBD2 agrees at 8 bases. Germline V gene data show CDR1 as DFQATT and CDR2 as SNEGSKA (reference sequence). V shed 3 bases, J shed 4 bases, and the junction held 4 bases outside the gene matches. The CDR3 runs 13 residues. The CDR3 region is CSASGGVSETQYF. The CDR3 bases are TGCAGTGCTAGCGGGGGGGTGTCAGAGACCCAGTACTTC.

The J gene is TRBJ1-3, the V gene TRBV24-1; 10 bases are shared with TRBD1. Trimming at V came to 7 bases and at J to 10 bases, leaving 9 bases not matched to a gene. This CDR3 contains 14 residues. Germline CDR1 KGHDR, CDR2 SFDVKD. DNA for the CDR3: TGTGCCACCAGCGAAACTCGGACAGGGGGGACCATATATTTT. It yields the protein CATSETRTGGTIYF.

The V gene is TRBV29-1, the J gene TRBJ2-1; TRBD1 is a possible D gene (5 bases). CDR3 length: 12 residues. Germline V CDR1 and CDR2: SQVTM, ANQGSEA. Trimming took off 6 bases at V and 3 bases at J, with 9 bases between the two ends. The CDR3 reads CSVGDSYNEQFF. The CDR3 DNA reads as TGCAGCGTAGGCGACAGCTACAATGAGCAGTTCTTC.

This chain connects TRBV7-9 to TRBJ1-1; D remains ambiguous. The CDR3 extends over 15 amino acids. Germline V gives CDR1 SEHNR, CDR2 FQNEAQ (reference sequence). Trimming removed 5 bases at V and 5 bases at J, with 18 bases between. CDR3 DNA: TGTGCCAGCAGCCCCGTCCGGGAAAGGGAGACTGAAGCTTTCTTT. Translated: CASSPVRERETEAFF.

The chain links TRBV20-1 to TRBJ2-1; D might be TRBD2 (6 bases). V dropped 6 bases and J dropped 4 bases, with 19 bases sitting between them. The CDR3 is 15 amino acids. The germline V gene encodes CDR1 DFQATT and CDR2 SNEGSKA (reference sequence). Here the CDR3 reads CSAAGLRAVYNEQFF. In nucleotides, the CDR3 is TGCAGTGCCGCCGGACTACGGGCAGTATACAATGAGCAGTTCTTC.

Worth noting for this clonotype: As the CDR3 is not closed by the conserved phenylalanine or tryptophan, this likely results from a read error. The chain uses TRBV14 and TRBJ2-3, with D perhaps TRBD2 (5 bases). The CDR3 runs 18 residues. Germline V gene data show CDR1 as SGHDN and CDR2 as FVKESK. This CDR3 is CTSSPTDHLRSGTDTQYL. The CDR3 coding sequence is TGTACCAGCAGCCCAACGGATCACCTAAGGAGCGGTACAGATACGCAGTATCTT.

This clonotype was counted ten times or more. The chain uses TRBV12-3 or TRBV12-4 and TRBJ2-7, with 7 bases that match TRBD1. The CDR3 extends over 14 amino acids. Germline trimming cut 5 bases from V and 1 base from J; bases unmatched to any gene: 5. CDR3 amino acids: CASSPGQASYEQYF. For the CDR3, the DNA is TGTGCCAGCAGTCCCGGACAGGCTTCCTACGAGCAGTACTTC.

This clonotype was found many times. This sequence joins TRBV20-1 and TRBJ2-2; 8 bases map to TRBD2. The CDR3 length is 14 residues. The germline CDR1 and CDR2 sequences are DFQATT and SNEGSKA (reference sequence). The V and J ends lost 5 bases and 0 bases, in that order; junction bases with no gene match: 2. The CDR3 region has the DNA TGCAGTGCTTCGCGGGGGGCGAACACCGGGGAGCTGTTTTTT. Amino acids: CSASRGANTGELFF.

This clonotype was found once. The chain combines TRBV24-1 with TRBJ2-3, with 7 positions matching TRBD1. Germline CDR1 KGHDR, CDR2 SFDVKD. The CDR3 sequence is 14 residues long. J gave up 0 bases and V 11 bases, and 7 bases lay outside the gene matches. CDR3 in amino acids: CASGPGQSTDTQYF. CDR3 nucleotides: TGTGCCAGTGGACCGGGACAGAGCACAGATACGCAGTATTTT.

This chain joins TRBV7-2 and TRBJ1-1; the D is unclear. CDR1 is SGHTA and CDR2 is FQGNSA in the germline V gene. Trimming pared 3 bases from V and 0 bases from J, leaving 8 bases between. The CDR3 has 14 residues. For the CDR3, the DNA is TGTGCCAGCAGCTTCAGGTGGATGAACACTGAAGCTTTCTTT. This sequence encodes CASSFRWMNTEAFF.

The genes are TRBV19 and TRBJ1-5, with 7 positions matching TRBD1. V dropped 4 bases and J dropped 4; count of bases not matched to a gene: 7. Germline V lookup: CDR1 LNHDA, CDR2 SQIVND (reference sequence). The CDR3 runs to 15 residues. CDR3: CASSKIRDSNQPQHF. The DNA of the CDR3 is TGTGCCAGTAGTAAGATTCGGGACAGTAATCAGCCCCAGCATTTT.